This T cell receptor (beta chain) stems from a study of identical twins. Study-wide results and limits: Analyses of zero insertions could, in part, be confounded by invariant MAIT and iNKT cells. Abundant beta clonotypes from cord blood had fewer insertions, unlike memory repertoires, which showed none. Out-of-frame alpha sequences shared between twins exhibited an excess of low generation probability.

This clonotype was counted only a few times. Its antigen is as yet unknown. CDR3 length: 14 residues. Germline CDR1 reads DFQATT; CDR2 reads SNEGSKA (reference sequence). The germline V and J ends were trimmed by 6 bases and 6 bases, with 18 bases remaining between them. Each CDR3 protein gets one entry after TCRdb re-called the 5' RACE reads with MiXCR. This sample has 400,000 to 500,000 distinct CDR3 sequences, with roughly an eighth found just once. Donors uniformly comprised healthy Caucasians. The same specimen was also included in a second study, on yellow fever vaccine responses in identical twins.

The V call is TRBV20-1, the J call TRBJ2-1; D might be TRBD1 or TRBD2, each matching 5 bases. The sample consisted of CD4+ T cells sorted from blood. The TCR sequence derives from a woman between 18 and 29 years old in good health. CDR3 DNA: TGCAGTGCCCCCGGGACCAAAAGTTTCAATGAGCAGTTCTTC. Translated, it gives CSAPGTKSFNEQFF.